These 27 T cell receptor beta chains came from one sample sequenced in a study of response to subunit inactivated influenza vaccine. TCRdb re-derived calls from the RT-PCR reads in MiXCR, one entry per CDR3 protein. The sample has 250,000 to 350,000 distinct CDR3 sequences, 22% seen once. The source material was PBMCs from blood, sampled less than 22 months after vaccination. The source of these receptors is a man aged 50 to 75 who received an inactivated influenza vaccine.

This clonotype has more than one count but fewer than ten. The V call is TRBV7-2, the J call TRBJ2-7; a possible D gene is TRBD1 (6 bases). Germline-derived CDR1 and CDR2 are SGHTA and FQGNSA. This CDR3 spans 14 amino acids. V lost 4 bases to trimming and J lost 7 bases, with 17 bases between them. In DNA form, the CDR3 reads TGTGCCAGCAGCTCTCCGGGACACTTTTCTGAGCAGTACTTC. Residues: CASSSPGHFSEQYF.

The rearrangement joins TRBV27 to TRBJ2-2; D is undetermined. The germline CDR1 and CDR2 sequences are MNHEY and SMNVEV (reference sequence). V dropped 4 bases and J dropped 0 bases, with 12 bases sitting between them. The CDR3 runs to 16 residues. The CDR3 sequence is CASSWGSNANTGELFF. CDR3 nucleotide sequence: TGTGCCAGCAGTTGGGGATCTAACGCGAACACCGGGGAGCTGTTTTTT.

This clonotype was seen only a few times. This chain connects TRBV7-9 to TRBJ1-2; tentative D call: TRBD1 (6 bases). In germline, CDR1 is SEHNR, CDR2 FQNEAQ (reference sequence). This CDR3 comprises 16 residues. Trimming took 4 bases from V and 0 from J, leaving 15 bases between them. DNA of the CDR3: TGTGCCAGCAGCTACCCTGGGGACAAAGCTAACTATGGCTACACCTTC. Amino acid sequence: CASSYPGDKANYGYTF. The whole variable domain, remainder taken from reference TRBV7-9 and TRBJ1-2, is DTGVSQNPRHKITKRGQNVTFRCDPISEHNRLYWYRQTLGQGPEFLTYFQNEAQLEKSRLLSDRFSAERPKGSFSTLEIQRTEQGDSAMYLCASSYPGDKANYGYTFGSGTRLTVV.

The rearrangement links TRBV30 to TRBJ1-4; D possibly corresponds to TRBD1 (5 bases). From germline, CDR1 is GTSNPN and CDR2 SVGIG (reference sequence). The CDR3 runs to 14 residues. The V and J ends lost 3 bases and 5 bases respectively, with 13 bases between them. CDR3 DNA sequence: TGTGCCTGGAGACGTACGTCAGGGAATGAAAAACTGTTTTTT. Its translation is CAWRRTSGNEKLFF.

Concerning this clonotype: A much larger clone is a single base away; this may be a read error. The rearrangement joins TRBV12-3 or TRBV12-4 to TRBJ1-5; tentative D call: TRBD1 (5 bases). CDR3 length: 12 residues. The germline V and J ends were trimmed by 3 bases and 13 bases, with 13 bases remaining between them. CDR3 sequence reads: CASSFYEGPQHF. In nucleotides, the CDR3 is TGTGCCAGCAGTTTTTATGAGGGGCCGCAGCATTTT.

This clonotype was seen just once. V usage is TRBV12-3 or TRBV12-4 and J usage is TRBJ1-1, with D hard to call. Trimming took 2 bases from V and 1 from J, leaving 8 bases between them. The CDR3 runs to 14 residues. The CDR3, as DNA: TGTGCCAGCAGTTTACTGGGTTCGAACACTGAAGCTTTCTTT. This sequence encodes CASSLLGSNTEAFF.

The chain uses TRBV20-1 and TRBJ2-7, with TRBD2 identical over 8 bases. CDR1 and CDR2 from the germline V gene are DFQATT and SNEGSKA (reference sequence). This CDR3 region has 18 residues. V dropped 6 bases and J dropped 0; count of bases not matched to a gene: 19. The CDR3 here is CSANTPGTGGISSYEQYF. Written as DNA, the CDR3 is TGCAGTGCAAATACACCAGGAACGGGGGGGATAAGCTCCTACGAGCAGTACTTC.

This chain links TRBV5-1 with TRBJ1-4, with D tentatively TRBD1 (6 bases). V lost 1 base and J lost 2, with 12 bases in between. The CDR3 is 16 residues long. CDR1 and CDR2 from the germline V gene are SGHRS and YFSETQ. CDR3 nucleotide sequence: TGCGCCAGCAGCTTGACCCCGACAGGCACTAATGAAAAACTGTTTTTT. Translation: CASSLTPTGTNEKLFF.

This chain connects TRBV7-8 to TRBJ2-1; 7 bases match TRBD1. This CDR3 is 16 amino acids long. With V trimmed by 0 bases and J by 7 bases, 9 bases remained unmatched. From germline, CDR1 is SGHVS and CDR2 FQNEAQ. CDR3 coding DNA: TGTGCCAGCAGCTTAGCGCTAGGGGGCTTGGTTAATGAGCAGTTCTTC. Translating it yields CASSLALGGLVNEQFF.

CDR3 nucleotide sequence: TGTGCCAGCAGCGCCGGGACTAGCGGGAGGGCCATTTTTAGCACAGATACGCAGTATTTT. Amino acid sequence: CASSAGTSGRAIFSTDTQYF. V is TRBV11-1 and J is TRBJ2-3; 16 nucleotides align to TRBD2. This CDR3 contains 20 residues. Trimming removed 5 bases from V and 0 bases from J; junction bases left unmatched: 11. CDR1 and CDR2 from the germline V gene are SGHAT and FQDESV (reference sequence).

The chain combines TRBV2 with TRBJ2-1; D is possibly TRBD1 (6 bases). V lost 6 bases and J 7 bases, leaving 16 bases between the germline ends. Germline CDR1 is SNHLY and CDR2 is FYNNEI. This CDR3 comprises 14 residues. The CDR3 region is CASSLHARGNEQFF. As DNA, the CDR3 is TGTGCCAGCAGCCTCCACGCGAGGGGGAATGAGCAGTTCTTC.

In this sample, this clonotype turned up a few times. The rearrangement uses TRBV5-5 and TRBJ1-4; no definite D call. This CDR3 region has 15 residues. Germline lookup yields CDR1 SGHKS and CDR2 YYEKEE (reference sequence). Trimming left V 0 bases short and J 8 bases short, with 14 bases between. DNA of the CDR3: TGTGCCAGCAGCTTGGGAAGGGCCCGTTCCGAAAAACTGTTTTTT. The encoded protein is CASSLGRARSEKLFF.

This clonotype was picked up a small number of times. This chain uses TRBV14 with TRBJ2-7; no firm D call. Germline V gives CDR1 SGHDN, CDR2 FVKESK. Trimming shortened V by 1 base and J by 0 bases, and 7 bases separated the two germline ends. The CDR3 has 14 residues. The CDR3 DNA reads TGTGCCAGCAGCCAAGCATGGGACTCCTACGAGCAGTACTTC. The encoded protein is CASSQAWDSYEQYF.

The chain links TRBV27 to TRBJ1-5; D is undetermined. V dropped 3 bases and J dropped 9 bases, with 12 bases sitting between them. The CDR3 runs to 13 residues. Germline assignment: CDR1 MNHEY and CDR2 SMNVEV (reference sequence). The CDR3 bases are TGTGCCAGCAGTTTCATGGAAACCGGGCCCCAGCATTTT. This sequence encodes CASSFMETGPQHF.

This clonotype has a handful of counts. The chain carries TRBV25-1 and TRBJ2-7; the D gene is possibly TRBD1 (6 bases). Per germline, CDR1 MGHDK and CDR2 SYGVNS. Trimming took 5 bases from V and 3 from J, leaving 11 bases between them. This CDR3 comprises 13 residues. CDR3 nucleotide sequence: TGTGCCAGCAGTAGGGACACCTACTACGAGCAGTACTTC. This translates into CASSRDTYYEQYF.

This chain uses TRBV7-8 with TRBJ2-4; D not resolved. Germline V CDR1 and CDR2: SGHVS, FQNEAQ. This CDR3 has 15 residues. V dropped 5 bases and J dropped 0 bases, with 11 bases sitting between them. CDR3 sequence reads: CASSPLGIAKNIQYF. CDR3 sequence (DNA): TGTGCCAGCAGCCCCTTGGGAATAGCCAAAAACATTCAGTACTTC.

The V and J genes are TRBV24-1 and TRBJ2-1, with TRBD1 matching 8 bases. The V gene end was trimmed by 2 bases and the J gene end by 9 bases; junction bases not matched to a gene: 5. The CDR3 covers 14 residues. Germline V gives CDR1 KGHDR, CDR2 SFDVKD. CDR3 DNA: TGTGCCACCAGTGATTGGCAGGGGGCGGGTGAGCAGTTCTTC. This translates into CATSDWQGAGEQFF.

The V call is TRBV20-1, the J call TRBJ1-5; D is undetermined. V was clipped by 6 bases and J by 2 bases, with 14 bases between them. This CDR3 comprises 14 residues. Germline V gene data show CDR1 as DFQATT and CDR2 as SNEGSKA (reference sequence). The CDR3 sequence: CSARHLGGNQPQHF. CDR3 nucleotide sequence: TGCAGTGCCCGGCACCTCGGGGGCAATCAGCCCCAGCATTTT.

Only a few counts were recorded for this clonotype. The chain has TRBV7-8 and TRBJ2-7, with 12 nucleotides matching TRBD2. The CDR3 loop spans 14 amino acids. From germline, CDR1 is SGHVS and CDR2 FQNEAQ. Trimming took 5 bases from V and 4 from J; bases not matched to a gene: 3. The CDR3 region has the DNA TGTGCCAGCAGCAAAACTAGCGGGGGGTACGAGCAGTACTTC. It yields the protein CASSKTSGGYEQYF.

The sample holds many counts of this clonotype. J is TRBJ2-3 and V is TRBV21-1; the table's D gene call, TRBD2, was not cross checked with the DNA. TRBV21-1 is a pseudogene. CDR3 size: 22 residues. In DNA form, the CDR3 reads TGTGCCAGCTCCCAGACTAGCGGGGTGATTTTTTCTAGTTTACGGGTCACAGATACGCAGTATTTT. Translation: CASSQTSGVIFSSLRVTDTQYF.

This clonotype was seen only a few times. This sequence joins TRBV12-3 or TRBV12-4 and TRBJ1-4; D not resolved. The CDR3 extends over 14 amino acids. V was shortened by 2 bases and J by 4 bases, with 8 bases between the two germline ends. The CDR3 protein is CASSLSAINEKLFF. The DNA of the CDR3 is TGTGCCAGCAGTTTAAGCGCGATTAATGAAAAACTGTTTTTT.

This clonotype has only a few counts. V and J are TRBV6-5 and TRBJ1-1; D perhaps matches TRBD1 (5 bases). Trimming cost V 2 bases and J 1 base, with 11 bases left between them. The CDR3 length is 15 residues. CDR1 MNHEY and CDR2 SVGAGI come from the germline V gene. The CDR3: CASSYSRVGNTEAFF. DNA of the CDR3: TGTGCCAGCAGTTACAGCAGGGTTGGGAACACTGAAGCTTTCTTT.

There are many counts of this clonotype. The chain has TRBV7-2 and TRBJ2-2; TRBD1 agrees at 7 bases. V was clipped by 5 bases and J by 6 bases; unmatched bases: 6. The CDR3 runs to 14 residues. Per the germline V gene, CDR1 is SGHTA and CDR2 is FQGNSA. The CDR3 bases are TGTGCCAGCAGCCCCCCAGACAGGGCCGGGGAGCTGTTTTTT. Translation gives CASSPPDRAGELFF. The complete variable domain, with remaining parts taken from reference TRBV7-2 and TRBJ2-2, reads GAGVSQSPSNKVTEKGKDVELRCDPISGHTALYWYRQSLGQGLEFLIYFQGNSAPDKSGLPSDRFSAERTGGSVSTLTIQRTQQEDSAVYLCASSPPDRAGELFFGEGSRLTVL.

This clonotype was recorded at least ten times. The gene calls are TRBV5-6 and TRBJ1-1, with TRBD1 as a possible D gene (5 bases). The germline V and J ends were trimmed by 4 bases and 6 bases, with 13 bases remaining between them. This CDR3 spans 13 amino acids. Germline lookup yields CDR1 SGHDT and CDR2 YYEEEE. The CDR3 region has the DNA TGTGCCAGCAGCGCTCCCAGGGTCCCTGAAGCTTTCTTT. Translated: CASSAPRVPEAFF. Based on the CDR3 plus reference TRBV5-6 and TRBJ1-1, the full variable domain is DAGVTQSPTHLIKTRGQQVTLRCSPKSGHDTVSWYQQALGQGPQFIFQYYEEEERQRGNFPDRFSGHQFPNYSSELNVNALLLGDSALYLCASSAPRVPEAFFGQGTRLTVV.

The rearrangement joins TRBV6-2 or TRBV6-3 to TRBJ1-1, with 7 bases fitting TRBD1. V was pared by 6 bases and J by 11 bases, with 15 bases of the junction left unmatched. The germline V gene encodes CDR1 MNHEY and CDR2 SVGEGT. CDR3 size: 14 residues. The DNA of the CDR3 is TGTGCCAGCAGGACCCCGTCGACAGGGCGCGCGGCTTTCTTT. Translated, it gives CASRTPSTGRAAFF.

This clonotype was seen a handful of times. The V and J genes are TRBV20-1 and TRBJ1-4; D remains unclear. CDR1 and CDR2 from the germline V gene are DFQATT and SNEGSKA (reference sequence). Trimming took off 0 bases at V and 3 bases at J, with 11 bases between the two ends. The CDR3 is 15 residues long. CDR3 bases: TGCAGTGCTAGAGATCTCAGGCCACCTAATGAAAAACTGTTTTTT. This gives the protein CSARDLRPPNEKLFF.

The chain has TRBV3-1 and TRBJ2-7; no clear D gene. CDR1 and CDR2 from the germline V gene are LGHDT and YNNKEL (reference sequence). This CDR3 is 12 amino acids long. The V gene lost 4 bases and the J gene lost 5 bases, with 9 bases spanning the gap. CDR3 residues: CASSRLIHEQYF. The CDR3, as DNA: TGTGCCAGCAGCCGGTTAATCCACGAGCAGTACTTC.